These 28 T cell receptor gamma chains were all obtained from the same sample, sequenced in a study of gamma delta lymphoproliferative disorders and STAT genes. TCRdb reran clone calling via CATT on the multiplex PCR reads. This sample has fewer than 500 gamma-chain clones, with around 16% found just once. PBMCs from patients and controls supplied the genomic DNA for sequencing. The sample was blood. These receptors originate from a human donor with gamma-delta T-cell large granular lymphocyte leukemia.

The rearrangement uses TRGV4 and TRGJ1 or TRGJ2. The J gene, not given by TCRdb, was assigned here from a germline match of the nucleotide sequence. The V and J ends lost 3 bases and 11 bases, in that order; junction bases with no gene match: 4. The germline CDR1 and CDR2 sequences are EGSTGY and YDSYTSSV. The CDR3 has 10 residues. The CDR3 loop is CATWDWEKLF. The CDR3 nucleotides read TGTGCCACCTGGGATTGGGAGAAACTCTTT.

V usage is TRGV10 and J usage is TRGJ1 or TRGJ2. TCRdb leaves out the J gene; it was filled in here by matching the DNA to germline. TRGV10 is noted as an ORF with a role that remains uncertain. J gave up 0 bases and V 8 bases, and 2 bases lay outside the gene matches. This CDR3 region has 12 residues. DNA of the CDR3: TGTGCTGCGTGGAAGAATTATTATAAGAAACTCTTT. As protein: CAAWKNYYKKLF.

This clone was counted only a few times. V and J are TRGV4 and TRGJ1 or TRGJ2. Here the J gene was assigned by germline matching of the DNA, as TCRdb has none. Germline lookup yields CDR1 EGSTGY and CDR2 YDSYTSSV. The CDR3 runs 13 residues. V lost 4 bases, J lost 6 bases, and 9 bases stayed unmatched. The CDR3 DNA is TGTGCCACCTGGGACGGGGCGGGTTATAAGAAACTCTTT. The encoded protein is CATWDGAGYKKLF.

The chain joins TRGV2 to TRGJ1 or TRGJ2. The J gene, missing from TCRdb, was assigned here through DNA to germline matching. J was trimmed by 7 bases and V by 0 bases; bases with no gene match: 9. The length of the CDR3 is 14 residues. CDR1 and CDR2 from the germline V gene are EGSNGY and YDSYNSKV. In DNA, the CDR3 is TGTGCCACCTGGGACGGGCCGGGGTCGTATAAGAAACTCTTT. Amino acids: CATWDGPGSYKKLF.

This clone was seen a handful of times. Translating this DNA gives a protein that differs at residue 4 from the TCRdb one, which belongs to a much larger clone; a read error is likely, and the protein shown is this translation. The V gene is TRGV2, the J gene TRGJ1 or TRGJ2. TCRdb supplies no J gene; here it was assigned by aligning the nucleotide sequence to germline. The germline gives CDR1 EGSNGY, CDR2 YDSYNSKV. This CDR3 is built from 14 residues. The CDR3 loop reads CATRDGPSYYKKLF. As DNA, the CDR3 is TGTGCCACCCGGGACGGGCCGTCGTATTATAAGAAACTCTTT.

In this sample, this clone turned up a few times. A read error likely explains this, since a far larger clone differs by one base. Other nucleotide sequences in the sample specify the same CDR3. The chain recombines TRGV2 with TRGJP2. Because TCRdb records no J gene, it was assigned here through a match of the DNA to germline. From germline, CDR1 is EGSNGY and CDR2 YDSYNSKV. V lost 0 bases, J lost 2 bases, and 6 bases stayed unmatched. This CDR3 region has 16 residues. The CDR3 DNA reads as TGTGCCACCTGGGACGGGCCAGGGAGTAGTGATTGGATCAAGACGTTT. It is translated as CATWDGPGSSDWIKTF.

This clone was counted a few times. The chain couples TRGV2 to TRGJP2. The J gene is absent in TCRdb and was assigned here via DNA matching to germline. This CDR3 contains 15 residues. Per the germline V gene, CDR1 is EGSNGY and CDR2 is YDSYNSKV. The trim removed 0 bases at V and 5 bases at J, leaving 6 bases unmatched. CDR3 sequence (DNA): TGTGCCACCTGGGACGGGCGAGGGAGTGATTGGATCAAGACGTTT. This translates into CATWDGRGSDWIKTF.

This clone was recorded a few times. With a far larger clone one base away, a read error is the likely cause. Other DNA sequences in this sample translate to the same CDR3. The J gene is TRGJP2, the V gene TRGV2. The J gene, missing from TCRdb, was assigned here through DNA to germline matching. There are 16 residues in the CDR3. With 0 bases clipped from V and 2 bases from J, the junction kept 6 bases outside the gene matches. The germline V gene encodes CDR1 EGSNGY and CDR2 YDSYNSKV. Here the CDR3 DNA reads TGTGCCACCTGGGACGGGCCGGGAAGTAGTGATTGGATCAAGACGTTT. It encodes CATWDGPGSSDWIKTF.

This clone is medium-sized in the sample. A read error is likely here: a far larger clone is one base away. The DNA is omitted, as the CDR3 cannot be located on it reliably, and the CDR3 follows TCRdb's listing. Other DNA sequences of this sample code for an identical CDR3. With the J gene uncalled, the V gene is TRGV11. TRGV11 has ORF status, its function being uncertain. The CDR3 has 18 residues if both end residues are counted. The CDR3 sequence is CTTVPAGLTRRKWYKKLF.

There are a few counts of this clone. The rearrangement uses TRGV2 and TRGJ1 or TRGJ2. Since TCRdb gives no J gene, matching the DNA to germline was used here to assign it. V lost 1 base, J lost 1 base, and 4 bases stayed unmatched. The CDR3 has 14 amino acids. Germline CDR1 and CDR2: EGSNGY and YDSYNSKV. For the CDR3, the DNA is TGTGCCACCTGGGACGGCCTTAATTATTATAAGAAACTCTTT. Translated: CATWDGLNYYKKLF.

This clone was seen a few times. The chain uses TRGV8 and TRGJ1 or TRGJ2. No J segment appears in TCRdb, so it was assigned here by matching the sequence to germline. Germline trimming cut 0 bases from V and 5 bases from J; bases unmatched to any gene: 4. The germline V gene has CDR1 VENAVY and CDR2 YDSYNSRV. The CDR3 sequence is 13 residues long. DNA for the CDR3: TGTGCCACCTGGGATAGGCTTCATTATAAGAAACTCTTT. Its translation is CATWDRLHYKKLF.

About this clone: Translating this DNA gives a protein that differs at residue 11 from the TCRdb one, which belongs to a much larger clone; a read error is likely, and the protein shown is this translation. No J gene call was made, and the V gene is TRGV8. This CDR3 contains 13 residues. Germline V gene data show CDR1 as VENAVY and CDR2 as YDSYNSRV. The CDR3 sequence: CATWDRWYYKTLF. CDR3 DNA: TGTGCCACCTGGGATAGGTGGTATTATAAGACACTCTTT.

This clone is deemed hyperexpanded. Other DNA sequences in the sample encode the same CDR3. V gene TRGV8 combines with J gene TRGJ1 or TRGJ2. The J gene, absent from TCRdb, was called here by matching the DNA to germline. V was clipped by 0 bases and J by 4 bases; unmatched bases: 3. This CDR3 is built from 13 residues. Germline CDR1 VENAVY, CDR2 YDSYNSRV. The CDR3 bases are TGTGCCACCTGGGATAGGTGGTATTATAAGAAACTCTTT. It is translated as CATWDRWYYKKLF.

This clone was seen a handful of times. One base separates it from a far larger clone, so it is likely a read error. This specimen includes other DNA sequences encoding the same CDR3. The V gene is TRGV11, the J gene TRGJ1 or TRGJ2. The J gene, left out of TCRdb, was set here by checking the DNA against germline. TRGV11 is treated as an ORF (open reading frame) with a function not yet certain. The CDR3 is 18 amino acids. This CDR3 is CTTVPAGLTRRKWYKKLF. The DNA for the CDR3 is TGTACCACTGTACCTGCTGGATTAACGAGGCGCAAGTGGTATAAGAAACTCTTT.

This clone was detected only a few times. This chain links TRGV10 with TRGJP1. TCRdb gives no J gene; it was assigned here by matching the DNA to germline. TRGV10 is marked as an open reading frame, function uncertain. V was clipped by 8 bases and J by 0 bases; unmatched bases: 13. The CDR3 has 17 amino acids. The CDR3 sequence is CAAWDPPLYTTGWFKIF. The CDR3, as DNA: TGTGCTGCGTGGGACCCCCCCCTATATACCACTGGTTGGTTCAAGATATTT.

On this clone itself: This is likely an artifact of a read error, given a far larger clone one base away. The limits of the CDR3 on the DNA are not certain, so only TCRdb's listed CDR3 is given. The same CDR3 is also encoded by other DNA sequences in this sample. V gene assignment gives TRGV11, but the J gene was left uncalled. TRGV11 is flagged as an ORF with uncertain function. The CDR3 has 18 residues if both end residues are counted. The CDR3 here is CTTVPAGLTRRKWYKKLF.

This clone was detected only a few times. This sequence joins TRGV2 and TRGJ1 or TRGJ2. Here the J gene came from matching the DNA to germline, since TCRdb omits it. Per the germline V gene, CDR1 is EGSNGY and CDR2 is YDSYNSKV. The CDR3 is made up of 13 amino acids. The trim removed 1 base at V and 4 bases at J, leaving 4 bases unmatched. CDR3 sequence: CATWDGIYYKKLF. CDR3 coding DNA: TGTGCCACCTGGGACGGCATCTATTATAAGAAACTCTTT.

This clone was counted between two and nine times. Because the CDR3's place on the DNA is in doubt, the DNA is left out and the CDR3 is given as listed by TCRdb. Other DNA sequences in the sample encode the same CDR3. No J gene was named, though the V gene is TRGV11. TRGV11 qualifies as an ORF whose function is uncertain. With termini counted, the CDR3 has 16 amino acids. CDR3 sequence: CTTVPAGLGTGYKKLF.

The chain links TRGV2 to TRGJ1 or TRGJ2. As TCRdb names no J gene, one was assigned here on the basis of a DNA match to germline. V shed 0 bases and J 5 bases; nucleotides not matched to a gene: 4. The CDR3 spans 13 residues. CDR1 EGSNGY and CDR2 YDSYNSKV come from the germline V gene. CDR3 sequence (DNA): TGTGCCACCTGGGACGGGCAAAATTATAAGAAACTCTTT. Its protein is CATWDGQNYKKLF.

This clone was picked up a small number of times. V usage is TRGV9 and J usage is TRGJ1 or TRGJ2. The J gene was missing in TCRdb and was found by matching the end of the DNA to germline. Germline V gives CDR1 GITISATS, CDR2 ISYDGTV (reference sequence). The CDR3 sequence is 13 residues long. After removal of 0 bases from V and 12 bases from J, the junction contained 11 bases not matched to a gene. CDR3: CALWEVRPYGKLF. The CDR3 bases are TGTGCCTTGTGGGAGGTGAGGCCCTACGGGAAACTCTTT.

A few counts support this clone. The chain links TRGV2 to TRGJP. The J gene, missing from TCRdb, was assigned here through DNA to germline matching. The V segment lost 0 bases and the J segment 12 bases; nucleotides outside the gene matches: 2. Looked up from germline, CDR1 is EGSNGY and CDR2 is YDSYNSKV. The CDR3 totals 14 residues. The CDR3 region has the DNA TGTGCCACCTGGGACGGGCGGGGCAAAAAAATCAAGGTATTT. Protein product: CATWDGRGKKIKVF.

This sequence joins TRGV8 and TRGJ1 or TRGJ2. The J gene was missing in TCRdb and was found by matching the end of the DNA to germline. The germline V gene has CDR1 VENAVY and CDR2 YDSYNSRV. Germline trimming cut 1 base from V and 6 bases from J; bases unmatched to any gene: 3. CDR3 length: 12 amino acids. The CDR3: CATWDRGYKKLF. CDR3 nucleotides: TGTGCCACCTGGGATAGAGGTTATAAGAAACTCTTT.

CDR3 nucleotides: TGTGCTGCGTGGGACAATCGGTGGACCACTGGTTGGTTCAAGATATTT. Translation gives CAAWDNRWTTGWFKIF. The chain combines TRGV10 with TRGJP1. The J gene comes from matching the DNA to germline here; TCRdb lacks it. TRGV10 is noted as an ORF with a role that remains uncertain. With 8 bases clipped from V and 2 bases from J, the junction kept 12 bases outside the gene matches. This CDR3 has 16 amino acids.

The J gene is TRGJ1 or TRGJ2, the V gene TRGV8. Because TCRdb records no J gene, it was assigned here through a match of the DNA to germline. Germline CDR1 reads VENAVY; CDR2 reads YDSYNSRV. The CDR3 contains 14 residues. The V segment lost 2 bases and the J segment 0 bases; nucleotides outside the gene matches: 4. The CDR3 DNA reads TGTGCCACCTGGGATACGGTGAATTATTATAAGAAACTCTTT. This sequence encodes CATWDTVNYYKKLF.

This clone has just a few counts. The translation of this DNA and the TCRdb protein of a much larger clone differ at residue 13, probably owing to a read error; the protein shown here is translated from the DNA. In DNA form, the CDR3 reads TGTGCTGCGTGGACCCTATCCACTGGTTGGTTCAAGGTATTT. Translation: CAAWTLSTGWFKVF. J is TRGJP and V is TRGV10. As TCRdb names no J gene, one was assigned here on the basis of a DNA match to germline. TRGV10 is an ORF, and what it does is uncertain. Trimming at V came to 8 bases and at J to 23 bases, leaving 19 bases not matched to a gene. The CDR3 has 14 amino acids.

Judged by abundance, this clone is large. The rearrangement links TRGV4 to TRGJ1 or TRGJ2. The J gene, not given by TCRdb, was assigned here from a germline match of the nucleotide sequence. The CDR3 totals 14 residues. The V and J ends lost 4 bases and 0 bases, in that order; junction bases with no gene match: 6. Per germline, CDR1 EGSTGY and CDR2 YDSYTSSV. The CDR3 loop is CATWDRPNYYKKLF. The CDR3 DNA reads TGTGCCACCTGGGACCGCCCGAATTATTATAAGAAACTCTTT.

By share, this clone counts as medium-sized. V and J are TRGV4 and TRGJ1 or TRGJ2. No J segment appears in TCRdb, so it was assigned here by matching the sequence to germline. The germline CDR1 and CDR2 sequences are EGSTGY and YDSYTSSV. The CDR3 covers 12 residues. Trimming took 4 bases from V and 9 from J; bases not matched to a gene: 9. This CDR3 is CATWDPSPKKLF. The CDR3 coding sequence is TGTGCCACCTGGGACCCAAGCCCTAAGAAACTCTTT.

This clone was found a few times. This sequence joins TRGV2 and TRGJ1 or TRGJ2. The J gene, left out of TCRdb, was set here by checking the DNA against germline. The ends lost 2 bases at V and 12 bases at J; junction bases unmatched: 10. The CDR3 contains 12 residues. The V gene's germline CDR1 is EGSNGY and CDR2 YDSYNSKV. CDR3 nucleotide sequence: TGTGCCACCTGGGACGTTAAACGTGGGAAACTCTTT. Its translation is CATWDVKRGKLF.